The present TCR beta chain was sequenced within a study of T cells in Graves' hyperthyroidism and ophthalmopathy. Details on this clonotype: Its matching antigen is unknown.

Looked up from germline, CDR1 is SEHNR and CDR2 is FQNEAQ (reference sequence). After removal of 4 bases from V and 12 bases from J, the junction contained 13 bases not matched to a gene. The CDR3 consists of 16 residues. Study-wide findings and caveats: Blood also contained most expanded thyroid clonotypes above 0.001. It was a median around 6 months before onset that the model predicted ophthalmopathy.

In patients aged 18 to 65, hyperthyroidism was newly diagnosed, with duration under 2 months. Amplified TCR beta CDR3 regions derived from RNA transcripts. During a first-round RT-PCR of the TCR CDR3, the HTBI primer set was used. Each CDR3 protein gets one entry after TCRdb re-called the multiplex PCR reads with MiXCR. The sample has some 270,000 distinct CDR3 sequences, approximately 14% seen once. This clonotype was sampled from a woman in her thirties or forties with Graves' hyperthyroidism. The chain carries TRBV7-9 and TRBJ2-1; 12 bases fit TRBD2. Material for sequencing was blood. CDR3 in DNA: TGTGCCAGCAGCTCCACTAGCGGGAGGTACCTAGGGGGGCAGTTCTTC. The encoded protein is CASSSTSGRYLGGQFF.